The following is a T cell receptor (beta chain) sequence with its context. Its cognate antigen has yet to be identified. No clone much larger than this one lies a single base away; base qualities are absent. The CDR3 goes from the cysteine to the phenylalanine over 15 residues. CDR3 DNA only is kept here, 45 bases in frame from base 1. From the germline V gene, CDR1 is SGHTA and CDR2 is FQGNSA. V and J lose 5 bases and 0 bases, and a span of 11 bases separates them. These data are taken from a study of blood T cell repertoires in COVID-19 (dated by TCRdb to 2018 to 2021). Describing the broader study: The collaborator samples originated in the United States, Italy and Spain and spanned the acute and convalescent phases of COVID-19. Deeply sampled blood TCRbeta repertoires from subjects exposed to, actively infected with, or recovered from COVID-19 were included in the dataset. The sample metadata nearly always contained a de-identified subject ID, COVID-19 status, age in years and sex. The material from the prospective study consisted of cDNA or gDNA derived from T cells, B-cell-depleted T cells, or PBMCs. The repertoires were made available in a free public database intended to serve as a resource for research on the immune response to SARS-CoV-2. Samples came from the ongoing ImmuneRACE study (first 160 participants) plus 1,254 subjects from 6 global collaborators. Where available, HLA class I and class II types were obtained from metadata supplied by the sample provider rather than from assay-based typing.

Enrolling through a virtual design, the prospective study's participants ranged in age from roughly 18 to 90 years and lived across 24 United States geographic areas. Cohort assignment in the prospective study relied on participant-reported clinical history from a screening survey and a study questionnaire. Recovered participants in ImmuneRACE Cohort 3 were defined as having two consecutive negative NP/OP PCR tests, clearance from a healthcare professional, or resolution of symptoms. Each participant in the prospective study had whole blood, serum and a nasopharyngeal or oropharyngeal swab collected by mobile phlebotomists. Participants in the prospective study had the option to provide additional blood draws and questionnaires over a roughly two-month period. Blood samples from the prospective study were shipped frozen or at room temperature prior to DNA extraction. What the research found in general, with its limitations: The amount of clinical and demographic metadata varied by source and participant and was provided uncurated.

TCRbeta CDR3 regions were amplified from genomic DNA using the immunoSEQ Assay, a bias-controlled multiplex PCR. In the authors' own workflow: Within the assay, amplification of reference gene primers was used to estimate how many nucleated cells each sample contained. Sequence reads were collapsed and filtered to measure the absolute abundance of every unique TCRbeta CDR3 rearrangement. Productive Simpson clonality was computed per sample as the square root of Simpson's diversity index over productive rearrangements. TCRdb's version of the immuneACCESS table is confined to in-frame rearrangements and falls short of the full clone set. An unresolved V gene accounts for under half of the shortfall where checked; the remainder is of unknown origin. V and J calls and clone size follow that table, whereas D and trimming were derived from the DNA. The sample table shows approximately 490,000 clones, and 80% to 90% are seen once. Under 9.5% of the sample goes to the ten largest clones.

The source material was PBMCs or T cells enriched from blood (not recorded which). The source is an older woman who had recovered from COVID-19. The chain couples TRBV7-2 to TRBJ1-3; a weak D assignment points to TRBD1 (6 bases agree). The CDR3 protein sequence reads: CASSRQGFSGNTIYF. The DNA sequence is as follows: TGTGCCAGCAGCCGGCAGGGGTTCTCTGGAAACACCATATATTTT.